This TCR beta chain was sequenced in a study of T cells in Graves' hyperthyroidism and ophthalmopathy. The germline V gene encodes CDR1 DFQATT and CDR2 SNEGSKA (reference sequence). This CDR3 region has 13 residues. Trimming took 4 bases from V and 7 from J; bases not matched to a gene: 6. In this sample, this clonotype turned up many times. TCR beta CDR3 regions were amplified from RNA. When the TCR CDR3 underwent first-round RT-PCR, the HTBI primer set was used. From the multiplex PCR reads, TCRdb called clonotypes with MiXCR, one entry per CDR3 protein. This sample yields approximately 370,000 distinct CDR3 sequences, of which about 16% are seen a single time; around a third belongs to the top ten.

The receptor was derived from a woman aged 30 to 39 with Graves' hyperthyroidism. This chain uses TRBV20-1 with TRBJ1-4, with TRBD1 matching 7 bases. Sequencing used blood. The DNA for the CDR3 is TGCAGTGCTATGGGACAGAAGGCTGAAAAACTGTTTTTT. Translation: CSAMGQKAEKLFF.